The subject of this entry is one T cell receptor beta chain. This CDR3 spans 15 amino acids. In germline, CDR1 is LGHNA, CDR2 YNFKEQ. V lost 5 bases to trimming and J lost 3 bases; unmatched junction nucleotides: 5. In the authors' workflow: Quantification of nucleated cells was approximated via reference gene primer amplification. Using immunoSEQ multiplex PCR, the repertoire was profiled, and TCRdb retains in-frame clones only, with some absent. For V, J and clone size, that table is used; D and trimming come from the DNA. The sample shows 200,000 to 250,000 clones, around 89% of them seen only once. The record originates from a study of blood T cell repertoires in COVID-19. Turning to the study itself: Whether acute or convalescent, the COVID-19 samples came from the United States, Italy and Spain. From T cells, B-cell-depleted T cells, or PBMCs came the material, which was cDNA or gDNA.

The J gene is TRBJ2-5, the V gene TRBV4-2; 11 bases agree with TRBD2. Sequencing input: peripheral blood. This TCR came from a woman in her 40s with acute or convalescent COVID-19. The CDR3 DNA is TGTGCCAGCAGCGATAGCGGGGGGGCAAAAGAGACCCAGTACTTC. As protein: CASSDSGGAKETQYF.